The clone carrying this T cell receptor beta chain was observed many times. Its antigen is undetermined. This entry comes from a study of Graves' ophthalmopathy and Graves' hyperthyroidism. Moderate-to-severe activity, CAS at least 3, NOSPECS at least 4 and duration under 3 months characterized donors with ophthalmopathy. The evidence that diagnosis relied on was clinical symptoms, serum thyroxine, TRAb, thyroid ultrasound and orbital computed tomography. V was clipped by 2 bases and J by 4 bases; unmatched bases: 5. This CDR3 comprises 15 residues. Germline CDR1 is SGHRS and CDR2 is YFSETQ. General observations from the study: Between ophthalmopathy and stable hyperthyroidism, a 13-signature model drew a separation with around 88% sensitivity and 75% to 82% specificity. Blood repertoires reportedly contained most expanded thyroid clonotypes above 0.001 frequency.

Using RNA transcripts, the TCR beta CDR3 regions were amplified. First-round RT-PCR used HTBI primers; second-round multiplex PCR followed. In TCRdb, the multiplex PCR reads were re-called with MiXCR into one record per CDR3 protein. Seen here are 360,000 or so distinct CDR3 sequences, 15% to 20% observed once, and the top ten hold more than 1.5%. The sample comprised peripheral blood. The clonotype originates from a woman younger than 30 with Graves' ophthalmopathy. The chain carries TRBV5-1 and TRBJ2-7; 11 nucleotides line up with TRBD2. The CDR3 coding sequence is TGCGCCAGCAGCTTCGGGACTAGCGGAGAGTACGAGCAGTACTTC. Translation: CASSFGTSGEYEQYF.